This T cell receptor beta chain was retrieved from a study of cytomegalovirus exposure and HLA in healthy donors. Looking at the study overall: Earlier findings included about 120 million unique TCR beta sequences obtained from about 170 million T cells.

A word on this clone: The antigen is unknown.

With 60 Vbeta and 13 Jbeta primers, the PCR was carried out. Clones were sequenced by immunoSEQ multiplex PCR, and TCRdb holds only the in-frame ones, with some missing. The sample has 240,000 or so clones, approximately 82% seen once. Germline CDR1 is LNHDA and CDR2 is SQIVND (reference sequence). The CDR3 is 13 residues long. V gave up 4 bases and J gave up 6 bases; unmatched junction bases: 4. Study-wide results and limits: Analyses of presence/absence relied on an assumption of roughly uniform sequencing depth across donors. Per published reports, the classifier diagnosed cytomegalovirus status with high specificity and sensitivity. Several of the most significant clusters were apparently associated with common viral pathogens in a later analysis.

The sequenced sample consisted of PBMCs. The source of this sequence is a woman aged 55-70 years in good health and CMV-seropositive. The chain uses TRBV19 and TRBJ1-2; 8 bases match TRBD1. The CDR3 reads CASSTGTGHGYTF. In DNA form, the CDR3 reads TGTGCCAGTAGTACAGGGACAGGTCATGGCTACACCTTC. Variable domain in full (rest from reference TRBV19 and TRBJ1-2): DGGITQSPKYLFRKEGQNVTLSCEQNLNHDAMYWYRQDPGQGLRLIYYSQIVNDFQKGDIAEGYSVSREKKESFPLTVTSAQKNPTAFYLCASSTGTGHGYTFGSGTRLTVV.